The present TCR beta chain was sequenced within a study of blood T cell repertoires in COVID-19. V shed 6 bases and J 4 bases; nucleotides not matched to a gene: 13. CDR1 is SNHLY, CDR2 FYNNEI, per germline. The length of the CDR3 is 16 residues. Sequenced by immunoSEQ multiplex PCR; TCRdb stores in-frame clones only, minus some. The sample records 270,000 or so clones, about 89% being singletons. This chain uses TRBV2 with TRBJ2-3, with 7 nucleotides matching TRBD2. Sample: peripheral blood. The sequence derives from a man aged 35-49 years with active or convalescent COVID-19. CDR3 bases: TGTGCCAGCAGGGCCTCGGGACTACATCGCCCAGATACGCAGTATTTT. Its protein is CASRASGLHRPDTQYF.